The rows below give T cell receptor beta chains drawn from one sample of a study of blood T cell repertoires in COVID-19. Data came from immunoSEQ multiplex PCR; TCRdb stores just in-frame clones and leaves some out. The sample lists about 150,000 clones; 78% were seen once. Sequences were obtained from PBMCs or T cells enriched from blood (not recorded which). The receptors originated from a woman aged 45-60 years who had recovered from COVID-19. Both conserved end residues are part of each CDR3. The order of the fields is D gene, V gene, CDR3 length, J gene, clone size, CDR3 DNA, CDR3 protein. The D gene is left open where the match is weak. Size values are once, few and many counts, or a class for expanded clones, and some rows have none.

>-|TRBV4-2|13|TRBJ2-1|-
TGTGCCAGCAGCCCCCGAGGGGGTAATGAGCAGTTCTTC
CASSPRGGNEQFF
>TRBD2|TRBV5-1|16|TRBJ2-3|-
TGCGCCAGCAGCTTGGCCCCCGGGACTAACACAGATACGCAGTATTTT
CASSLAPGTNTDTQYF
>-|TRBV28|12|TRBJ2-7|-
TGTGCCAGCAACACTTTCGACCGAGGGCAGTACTTC
CASNTFDRGQYF
>TRBD2|TRBV5-1|16|TRBJ2-1|many
TGCGCCAGCAGCCAAACCGGGACTAGCTCCTACAATGAGCAGTTCTTC
CASSQTGTSSYNEQFF
>-|TRBV7-9|12|TRBJ1-1|few
TGTGCCAGCAGCTTAACGAGGACTGAAGCTTTCTTT
CASSLTRTEAFF
>-|TRBV7-9|15|TRBJ1-5|-
TGTGCCAGCAGCTTCGGACTGACTAGCAATCAGCCCCAGCATTTT
CASSFGLTSNQPQHF
>TRBD1|TRBV7-8|13|TRBJ1-5|-
TGTGCCAGCAGCCCGGACAGGGAACAGCCCCAGCATTTT
CASSPDREQPQHF
>TRBD1|TRBV6-5|13|TRBJ1-1|-
TGTGCCAGCAGTTCCGACAGGGGGGCTGAAGCTTTCTTT
CASSSDRGAEAFF
>TRBD1|TRBV19|16|TRBJ1-5|-
TGTGCCAGTAGCAGGACAGGGGGTAGGGGCAATCAGCCCCAGCATTTT
CASSRTGGRGNQPQHF
>-|TRBV19|11|TRBJ2-6|once
TGTGCCGGGGGCTGGGCCAACGTCCTGACTTTC
CAGGWANVLTF
>-|TRBV28|15|TRBJ1-2|-
TGTGCCAGCAGTTCCCTGGAAGGGGGGGTTTATGGCTACACCTTC
CASSSLEGGVYGYTF
>TRBD1|TRBV2|13|TRBJ1-1|-
TGTGCCAGCGAGGGACAGCCAAACACTGAAGCTTTCTTT
CASEGQPNTEAFF
>TRBD1|TRBV28|13|TRBJ1-2|-
TGTGCCAGCAGTACAGGGGGCAGCTATGGCTACACCTTC
CASSTGGSYGYTF
>-|TRBV27|13|TRBJ1-2|-
TGTGCCAGCAGGGACGCACTTGAGGGTGGCTACACCTTC
CASRDALEGGYTF
>-|TRBV7-9|15|TRBJ2-3|-
TGTGCCAGCTCCTGGGGGGGGGCTAGCACAGATACGCAGTATTTT
CASSWGGASTDTQYF
>-|TRBV30|13|TRBJ2-7|-
TGTGCCGCACAGAGACACGAATACTACGAGCAGTACTTC
CAAQRHEYYEQYF
>-|TRBV6-5|13|TRBJ2-3|-
TGTGCCAGCAAGGGGGGGGCGACAGATACGCAGTATTTT
CASKGGATDTQYF
>TRBD1|TRBV4-1|16|TRBJ1-5|once
TGCGCCAGCAGCCAACGGGGACAGGGGAGTATTCAGCCCCAGCATTTT
CASSQRGQGSIQPQHF
>-|TRBV19|14|TRBJ1-1|-
TGTGCCAGTAGGGGAGACCCCTTGAACACTGAAGCTTTCTTT
CASRGDPLNTEAFF
>-|TRBV11-2|13|TRBJ1-5|-
TGTGCCAGCAGCTTAGCTAGGTTGCAGCCCCAGCATTTT
CASSLARLQPQHF
>TRBD1|TRBV9|14|TRBJ2-7|-
TGTGCCAGCAGCGTAGAATACAGGGGCCACGAGCAGTACTTC
CASSVEYRGHEQYF
>TRBD1|TRBV28|14|TRBJ1-2|once
TGTGCCAGCGTGACAGGGGGCGCCCCCTATGGCTACACCTTC
CASVTGGAPYGYTF
>TRBD2|TRBV10-3|13|TRBJ2-2|-
TGTGCCATCTCGGGGGGGCCGACCGGGGAGCTGTTTTTT
CAISGGPTGELFF
>-|TRBV9|16|TRBJ1-6|-
TGTGCCAGCAGCGTAGACCTGGAGGTCTATAATTCACCCCTCCACTTT
CASSVDLEVYNSPLHF
>-|TRBV7-9|16|TRBJ2-4|-
TGTGCCAGCAGCTTAGTACAGGGTTCTGCCAAAAACATTCAGTACTTC
CASSLVQGSAKNIQYF
>TRBD1|TRBV5-6|14|TRBJ2-2|-
TGTGCCAGCAGCTTGAACAGGGGCACCGGGGAGCTGTTTTTT
CASSLNRGTGELFF
>-|TRBV12-2|16|TRBJ2-4|-
TGTGCAAGTCGCTTGCGACAGGGGGCGAGTGAGGACATTCAGTACTTC
CASRLRQGASEDIQYF
>TRBD1|TRBV7-6|16|TRBJ2-1|-
TGTGCCAGCAGCCCGTTCGATGTAGGACAGGGTTATGAGCAGTTCTTC
CASSPFDVGQGYEQFF
>TRBD2|TRBV7-6|16|TRBJ2-5|-
TGTGCCAGCAGCACTGTGCTAGCGGCCAACCAAGAGACCCAGTACTTC
CASSTVLAANQETQYF
>TRBD1|TRBV6-5|14|TRBJ1-2|few
TGTGCCAGCAACACGAACGACAGGGGGGATGGCTACACCTTC
CASNTNDRGDGYTF
>TRBD2|TRBV18|14|TRBJ2-1|once
TGTGCCAGCTCACCTCCTAGCGGGGGCTATGAGCAGTTCTTC
CASSPPSGGYEQFF
>-|TRBV11-2|14|TRBJ2-5|-
TGTGCCAGCAGTCGCGGCGGGACCAGAGAGACCCAGTACTTC
CASSRGGTRETQYF
>-|TRBV28|12|TRBJ2-5|-
TGTGCCAGCGAGGGGGTTCAAGAGACCCAGTACTTC
CASEGVQETQYF
>TRBD1|TRBV7-9|16|TRBJ1-1|-
TGTGCCAGCAGCACCGGGACAGGGGGCGCCGACACTGAAGCTTTCTTT
CASSTGTGGADTEAFF
>-|TRBV10-2|13|TRBJ1-5|-
TGCGCCAGCAGTCAGGATAGCAATCAGCCCCAGCATTTT
CASSQDSNQPQHF
>-|TRBV11-3|13|TRBJ2-4|-
TGTGCCAGCAGCTTAGATCCGGGGGACATTCAGTACTTC
CASSLDPGDIQYF
>-|TRBV11-2|12|TRBJ2-7|-
TGTGCCAGCAGCTTAACTTCGGACGAGCAGTACTTC
CASSLTSDEQYF